This T cell receptor beta chain was recorded in a study of blood T cell repertoires in COVID-19. Germline loops: CDR1 SGHAT, CDR2 FQNNGV. CDR3 length: 14 residues. The ends were cut back, 4 bases at V and 5 bases at J, with 11 bases in the middle. Clones were read by immunoSEQ multiplex PCR, and TCRdb kept only the in-frame ones, dropping some. The data contain over 80,000 clones, about nine tenths of them seen just once; the ten biggest clones take up under 10%. The TCR was taken from a man aged 45-60 years with acute or convalescent COVID-19. The chain carries TRBV11-2 and TRBJ2-2; D ambiguous. The sequencing input was peripheral blood. The CDR3 bases are TGTGCCAGCAGCTACCGGGTCATTACCGGGGAGCTGTTTTTT. It yields the protein CASSYRVITGELFF.